Each of the 2 T cell receptor beta chains below was sequenced from the same sample in a study of response to subunit inactivated influenza vaccine. In TCRdb, the RT-PCR reads were re-called with MiXCR into one record per CDR3 protein. Of under 500,000 distinct CDR3 sequences in the sample, 9.5% to 12% are singletons; the top ten hold approximately 12%. The sequencing used PBMCs from blood, collected about 40 days after vaccination. Receptor source: a man in his forties or fifties who received an inactivated influenza vaccine.

This chain connects TRBV18 to TRBJ1-1; D remains ambiguous. In germline, CDR1 is KGHSH, CDR2 LQKENI. The CDR3 contains 15 residues. Trimming pared 6 bases from V and 3 bases from J, leaving 17 bases between. CDR3 region: CASSLTGREDTEAFF. For the CDR3, the DNA is TGTGCCAGCTCGTTAACCGGGAGGGAGGACACTGAAGCTTTCTTT. Using reference TRBV18 and TRBJ1-1 for the parts outside the CDR3, the full variable domain is NAGVMQNPRHLVRRRGQEARLRCSPMKGHSHVYWYRQLPEEGLKFMVYLQKENIIDESGMPKERFSAEFPKEGPSILRIQQVVRGDSAAYFCASSLTGREDTEAFFGQGTRLTVV.

The chain uses TRBV4-2 and TRBJ2-7; the match to TRBD2 covers 15 bases. CDR1 and CDR2 (germline): LGHNA, YNFKEQ. Trimming took 3 bases from V and 1 from J; bases not matched to a gene: 1. The CDR3 runs 16 residues. In DNA, the CDR3 is TGTGCCAGCAGCCACGGACTAGCGGGAGGGTCCTACGAGCAGTACTTC. The encoded protein is CASSHGLAGGSYEQYF.